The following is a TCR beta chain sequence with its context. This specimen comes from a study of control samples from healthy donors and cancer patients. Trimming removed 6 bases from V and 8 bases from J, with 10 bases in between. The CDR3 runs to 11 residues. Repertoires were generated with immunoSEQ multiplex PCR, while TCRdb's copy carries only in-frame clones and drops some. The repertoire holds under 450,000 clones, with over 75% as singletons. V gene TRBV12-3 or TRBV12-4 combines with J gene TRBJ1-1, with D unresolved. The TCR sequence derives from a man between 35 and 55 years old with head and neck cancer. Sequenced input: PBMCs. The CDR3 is CASSRWREAFF. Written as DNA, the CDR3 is TGTGCCAGCAGCCGGTGGAGAGAAGCTTTCTTT.